Listed below are T cell receptor beta chains from one sample, sequenced in a study of blood T cell repertoires in COVID-19. Produced via immunoSEQ multiplex PCR; TCRdb's table is partial and in-frame only. The data show around 150,000 clones, 84% seen once. Sequenced input: PBMCs or T cells enriched from blood (not recorded which). Receptor source: a woman in her 50s with acute COVID-19. CDR3s include the opening cysteine and the closing phenylalanine or tryptophan. D genes are given only for firm matches. Not all rows give a size; the values are once, few, many and, for expanded clones, a class.

v_gene,d_gene,j_gene,abundance,CDR3nt,CDR3aa
TRBV15,TRBD2,TRBJ2-1,.,TGTGCCACCAGCAGACTCCGAGGGAGCGGGAGGCCCTACAATGAGCAGTTCTTC,CATSRLRGSGRPYNEQFF
TRBV7-9,.,TRBJ2-7,.,TGTGCCAGCAGCCCTCCAATGGACACCAACTACGAGCAGTACTTC,CASSPPMDTNYEQYF
TRBV5-6,TRBD1,TRBJ1-2,.,TGTGCCAGCAGCTTCCAGGGGGCCGACTATGGCTACACCTTC,CASSFQGADYGYTF
TRBV7-3,.,TRBJ1-4,.,TGTGCCAGCAGCGAAACAGGGTCGGCTAATGAAAAACTGTTTTTT,CASSETGSANEKLFF
TRBV7-9,.,TRBJ2-3,.,TGTGCCAGCAGCTTCGTTAACACAGATACGCAGTATTTT,CASSFVNTDTQYF
TRBV2,TRBD2,TRBJ2-7,.,TGTGCCAGCAGGGACCGAGGGGCGGGAGTCCACGAGCAGTACTTC,CASRDRGAGVHEQYF
TRBV7-7,.,TRBJ2-7,.,TGTGCTAGCAGCTTTAACTTTGCCTACGAGCAGTACTTC,CASSFNFAYEQYF
TRBV7-2,.,TRBJ2-5,once,TGTGCCAGCAGCTTAAGTGGGGGGGGGCAGCAGACCCAGTACTTC,CASSLSGGGQQTQYF
TRBV28,.,TRBJ2-2,.,TGTGCCAGCGAGTCAGGGGCCGGGGAGCTGTTTTTT,CASESGAGELFF
TRBV3-1/TRBV3-2,.,TRBJ2-1,.,TGTGCCAGCAGCCAAGGGGGGAGGGAGCAGTTCTTC,CASSQGGREQFF
TRBV7-9,TRBD1,TRBJ2-2,.,TGTGCCAGCAGCCCAATGACAGGGTTCGACACCGGGGAGCTGTTTTTT,CASSPMTGFDTGELFF
TRBV2,TRBD1,TRBJ1-4,.,TGTGCCAGCAGTGAAGTGGGACAGGGAATGAAAAAACTGTTTTTT,CASSEVGQGMKKLFF
TRBV7-8,.,TRBJ2-1,few,TGTGCCAGCAGCTTAGGGCAGAGGGATGAGCAGTTCTTC,CASSLGQRDEQFF
TRBV2,.,TRBJ1-5,.,TGTGCCAGCACCCGGGACAACAATCAGCCCCAGCATTTT,CASTRDNNQPQHF
TRBV25-1,.,TRBJ1-1,.,TGTGCCACAATAGCCATGAACACTGAAGCTTTCTTT,CATIAMNTEAFF
TRBV29-1,TRBD1,TRBJ2-1,.,TGCAGCGTTGTTCAGGGGGACTACAATGAGCAGTTCTTC,CSVVQGDYNEQFF
TRBV11-2,TRBD2,TRBJ2-1,.,TGTGCCAGCAGCCCTGAACCGGGACTAGCGGGAGCCAACTACAATGAGCAGTTCTTC,CASSPEPGLAGANYNEQFF
TRBV11-2,TRBD2,TRBJ2-7,.,TGTGCCAGCAGCTTAGAAACGGCTAGCGGGGTTGTAGGGCAGTACTTC,CASSLETASGVVGQYF
TRBV24-1,.,TRBJ2-1,.,TGTGCCACCAGTTCCGGCACAGCCAACACTGAGCAGTTCTTC,CATSSGTANTEQFF
TRBV19,TRBD1,TRBJ1-2,.,TGTGCCAGTAGTATAGGACAGGGCATCTATGGCTACACCTTC,CASSIGQGIYGYTF
TRBV27,TRBD2,TRBJ2-7,.,TGTGCCAGCAGTTCGTGGACTAGCGGGAGCCCCTACGAGCAGTACTTC,CASSSWTSGSPYEQYF
TRBV18,.,TRBJ2-5,.,TGTGCCAGCTCACCACCGGCAGTACAAGAGACCCAGTACTTC,CASSPPAVQETQYF
TRBV10-3,TRBD1,TRBJ2-6,.,TGTGCCATCAGTCGGGACAGCTCTGGGGCCAACGTCCTGACTTTC,CAISRDSSGANVLTF
TRBV18,TRBD2,TRBJ2-1,.,TGTGCCAGCTCACCGGAACTAGCGGGAGAAAGCTTCTTC,CASSPELAGESFF
TRBV19,TRBD2,TRBJ2-1,.,TGTGCCAGTAGTATAGGACTAGCGGCCTACAATGAGCAGTTCTTC,CASSIGLAAYNEQFF
TRBV19,.,TRBJ2-1,.,TGTGCCAGTAGTCAGGGGATGAGCTCCTACAATGAGCAGTTCTTC,CASSQGMSSYNEQFF
TRBV11-2,.,TRBJ1-4,.,TGTGCCAGCAGCTTCCAGGGTAATACTAATGAAAAACTGTTTTTT,CASSFQGNTNEKLFF
TRBV6-1,.,TRBJ2-7,.,TGTGCCAGCAGTGAAGGTCCCACCTACGAGCAGTACTTC,CASSEGPTYEQYF
TRBV5-6,.,TRBJ2-5,.,TGTGCCAGCAGCTTCTTGGCAAAAGAGACCCAGTACTTC,CASSFLAKETQYF
TRBV7-9,.,TRBJ1-2,few,TGTGCCACCCCCCCGTCCGGGGGGAACTATGGCTACACCTTC,CATPPSGGNYGYTF
TRBV7-3,TRBD2,TRBJ2-1,.,TGTGCCAGCAGCCCGACTAGCGGGAGACCCCACTACAATGAGCAGTTCTTC,CASSPTSGRPHYNEQFF
TRBV9,.,TRBJ2-1,.,TGTGCCAGCAGCGTAGCTTTTGGCGGCTACAATGAGCAGTTCTTC,CASSVAFGGYNEQFF
TRBV2,TRBD1,TRBJ1-6,.,TGTGCCAGCAGTCAACTTGGGACAGTCAATAATTCACCCCTCCACTTT,CASSQLGTVNNSPLHF
TRBV24-1,TRBD2,TRBJ2-1,.,TGTGCCACCAGTGATACTCTAGCGGGAGCTTACAATGAGCAGTTCTTC,CATSDTLAGAYNEQFF
TRBV10-2,TRBD2,TRBJ2-3,.,TGCGCCAGCAGCAGGACTAGCGCCAGCACAGATACGCAGTATTTT,CASSRTSASTDTQYF
TRBV6-6,.,TRBJ2-1,.,TGTGCCAGCAGTTACACCGCGGATGAGCAGTTCTTC,CASSYTADEQFF
TRBV7-3,TRBD1,TRBJ2-7,.,TGTGCCAGCAGCTCGGACGCAGGGGGAACCTACGAGCAGTACTTC,CASSSDAGGTYEQYF
TRBV11-3,.,TRBJ2-4,.,TGTGCCAGCAGCTTAGTGCGGGGTGCCAAAAACATTCAGTACTTC,CASSLVRGAKNIQYF
TRBV5-6,TRBD1,TRBJ2-5,.,TGTGCCAGCAGCCCCTTTGGACAGGTAGAAGAGACCCAGTACTTC,CASSPFGQVEETQYF
TRBV7-9,.,TRBJ1-4,.,TGTGCCAGCAGCCCTAGATCTCCGCGCAGTTCCAATGGCGAAAAACTGTTTTTT,CASSPRSPRSSNGEKLFF
TRBV7-9,TRBD2,TRBJ2-1,.,TGTGCCAGCAGCTACCCGGGCCTAGCGGGAGGGCCCGCTGAGCAGTTCTTC,CASSYPGLAGGPAEQFF
TRBV1,.,TRBJ2-5,once,TGCACCAGCAGCCAAGATCGGGGACTAGCTCCCCAAGAGACCCAGTACTTC,CTSSQDRGLAPQETQYF
TRBV19,TRBD1,TRBJ2-7,.,TGTGCCAGCAAGGTTCAGGCAGGGGGTCGCTACGAGCAGTACTTC,CASKVQAGGRYEQYF
TRBV6-5,.,TRBJ1-2,.,TGTGCCAGCACTAAGGACAGTAACTATGGCTACACCTTC,CASTKDSNYGYTF
TRBV29-1,.,TRBJ1-1,.,TGCAGCGTTTGGCTTTTGAACACTGAAGCTTTCTTT,CSVWLLNTEAFF
TRBV6-1,.,TRBJ1-1,few,TGTGCCAGCAGTGAAGAAGCGGGACAAGGGAACACTGAAGCTTTCTTT,CASSEEAGQGNTEAFF
TRBV7-9,.,TRBJ1-2,.,TGTGCCAGCAGCTTAGAAGTAAGGGGCCGCACTAACTATGGCTACACCTTC,CASSLEVRGRTNYGYTF
TRBV6-5,.,TRBJ1-2,.,TGTGCCAGCATCCCAGGTGGGGGCAGAGGCTACACCTTC,CASIPGGGRGYTF
TRBV19,.,TRBJ2-2,.,TGTGCCAGTAGTATAGTCGGTGGAATAGCGGCCAACACCGGGGAGCTGTTTTTT,CASSIVGGIAANTGELFF
TRBV27,TRBD1,TRBJ2-4,.,TGTGCCAGCCAGAGAACCGGGACAGGGACGTCGGGGGCCAAAAACATTCAGTACTTC,CASQRTGTGTSGAKNIQYF
TRBV9,TRBD2,TRBJ2-5,once,TGTGCCAGCTCGACTAGCGGTACTCAAGAGACCCAGTACTTC,CASSTSGTQETQYF